One sample yielded the 31 T cell receptor beta chains listed below, sequenced in a study of blood T cell repertoires in COVID-19. This table comes from immunoSEQ multiplex PCR, and its TCRdb copy is limited to in-frame clones, with some not included. Here the sample spans 66,000 or so clones, around 83% being singletons. Sequenced sample: peripheral blood. These receptor sequences come from a man in his fifties with active COVID-19.

The rearrangement joins TRBV5-1 to TRBJ2-1; a weak D match, TRBD2 (6 bases). The CDR3 is made up of 15 amino acids. V dropped 4 bases and J dropped 9 bases, with 20 bases sitting between them. In germline, CDR1 is SGHRS, CDR2 YFSETQ. CDR3 sequence (DNA): TGCGCCAGCAGCGCTGCAGGCGGGGCCTCGGGTGAGCAGTTCTTC. Protein sequence: CASSAAGGASGEQFF.

The chain couples TRBV21-1 to TRBJ2-2; the DNA was not used to check the table's D call, TRBD2. TRBV21-1 represents a pseudogene. CDR3 length equals 16 residues. The CDR3: CASPKRTSENTGELFF. In nucleotides, the CDR3 is TGTGCCAGCCCAAAACGGACTAGCGAGAACACCGGGGAGCTGTTTTTT.

V usage is TRBV18 and J usage is TRBJ1-3; 8 bases fit TRBD1. Germline trimming cut 4 bases from V and 2 bases from J; bases unmatched to any gene: 4. The CDR3 is 15 residues long. Germline lookup yields CDR1 KGHSH and CDR2 LQKENI. The CDR3 loop reads CASSRGQGPGNTIYF. The CDR3 DNA sequence: TGTGCCAGCTCACGAGGACAGGGCCCTGGAAACACCATATATTTT.

The chain joins TRBV10-3 to TRBJ1-1; 8 bases are shared with TRBD1. The V and J ends lost 11 bases and 4 bases, in that order; junction bases with no gene match: 6. The CDR3 runs to 12 residues. From germline, CDR1 is ENHRY and CDR2 SYGVKD. Written as DNA, the CDR3 is TGTGCCGTTTACAGGGGGGGCACTGAAGCTTTCTTT. This encodes CAVYRGGTEAFF.

The chain employs TRBV6-5 and TRBJ2-3; D gene ambiguous. Germline V gene lookup returns CDR1 MNHEY and CDR2 SVGAGI. CDR3 length equals 11 residues. V dropped 6 bases and J dropped 7 bases, with 8 bases sitting between them. Here the CDR3 DNA reads TGTGCCAGCAGCCGAGGCTATACGCAGTATTTT. Amino acid sequence: CASSRGYTQYF.

This chain joins TRBV5-1 and TRBJ2-2; tentative D call: TRBD1 (5 bases). CDR3 length equals 17 residues. Germline V gene lookup returns CDR1 SGHRS and CDR2 YFSETQ. Trimming took 2 bases from V and 5 from J, leaving 19 bases between them. The CDR3 here is CASSFLSRGAGTGELFF. The CDR3 nucleotides read TGCGCCAGCAGCTTCCTCAGCCGTGGGGCTGGAACCGGGGAGCTGTTTTTT.

This chain links TRBV30 with TRBJ2-3; possibly TRBD2 for D (5 bases). V was cut by 3 bases and J by 1 base, with 14 bases left in between. The CDR3 is 15 residues long. Germline values: CDR1 GTSNPN, CDR2 SVGIG (reference sequence). The CDR3 protein is CAWREPHGGTDTQYF. DNA for the CDR3: TGTGCCTGGAGGGAACCGCACGGGGGCACAGATACGCAGTATTTT.

The chain has TRBV5-1 and TRBJ1-3, with D perhaps matching TRBD1 (5 bases). Trimming cost V 0 bases and J 0 bases, with 13 bases left between them. Germline CDR1 and CDR2: SGHRS and YFSETQ. The CDR3 runs to 17 residues. CDR3 in DNA: TGCGCCAGCAGCTTGGGGGGCAGGTTCTACTCTGGAAACACCATATATTTT. Residues: CASSLGGRFYSGNTIYF.

The CDR3 DNA reads as TGCAGCGGGGCGGGACTAGCGGGGGATGAGCAGTTCTTC. Translation: CSGAGLAGDEQFF. V is TRBV29-1 and J is TRBJ2-1, with 14 bases fitting TRBD2. Germline trimming cut 7 bases from V and 8 bases from J; bases unmatched to any gene: 4. Germline CDR1 reads SQVTM; CDR2 reads ANQGSEA. The CDR3 spans 13 residues.

This chain connects TRBV7-2 to TRBJ2-7, with 7 bases fitting TRBD2. V lost 8 bases and J lost 6; bases outside the gene matches: 10. The germline gives CDR1 SGHTA, CDR2 FQGNSA. This CDR3 region has 13 residues. CDR3 DNA: TGTGCCAGCGCCCAGACTAGCTTCGGCGAGCAGTACGTC. As protein: CASAQTSFGEQYV.

This chain joins TRBV19 and TRBJ1-6, with D perhaps matching TRBD1 (5 bases). Germline V gene data show CDR1 as LNHDA and CDR2 as SQIVND (reference sequence). This CDR3 is 13 amino acids long. The germline V and J ends were trimmed by 3 bases and 9 bases, with 9 bases remaining between them. In DNA, the CDR3 is TGTGCCAGTAGTATGCAGGGAACTTCACCCCTCCACTTT. Protein: CASSMQGTSPLHF. The full variable domain, its missing parts supplied by reference TRBV19 and TRBJ1-6, is DGGITQSPKYLFRKEGQNVTLSCEQNLNHDAMYWYRQDPGQGLRLIYYSQIVNDFQKGDIAEGYSVSREKKESFPLTVTSAQKNPTAFYLCASSMQGTSPLHFGNGTRLTVT.

This chain joins TRBV7-2 and TRBJ2-1; 8 nucleotides match TRBD2. CDR1 SGHTA and CDR2 FQGNSA come from the germline V gene. V shed 2 bases and J 5 bases; nucleotides not matched to a gene: 5. This CDR3 has 15 residues. The CDR3 protein is CASSLKRGYDNEQFF. In DNA form, the CDR3 reads TGTGCCAGCAGCTTAAAGCGGGGGTACGACAATGAGCAGTTCTTC.

CDR3: CASSVVLAGEQFF. CDR3 sequence (DNA): TGTGCCAGCAGCGTAGTACTAGCAGGTGAGCAGTTCTTC. The gene calls are TRBV9 and TRBJ2-1, with a tentative D call TRBD2 (6 bases). This CDR3 region has 13 residues. Trimming cost V 0 bases and J 9 bases, with 10 bases left between them. Germline CDR1 reads SGDLS; CDR2 reads YYNGEE.

The chain couples TRBV2 to TRBJ2-5; D possibly corresponds to TRBD2 (5 bases). The CDR3 length is 12 residues. Germline CDR1 reads SNHLY; CDR2 reads FYNNEI. Trimming left V 4 bases short and J 4 bases short, with 7 bases between. In DNA, the CDR3 is TGTGCCAGCAGTGGAGGAGGAGAGACCCAGTACTTC. As protein: CASSGGGETQYF.

This clone was counted a single time. The rearrangement uses TRBV19 and TRBJ2-7; no clear D gene. The CDR3 runs to 13 residues. Trimming took off 2 bases at V and 3 bases at J, with 8 bases between the two ends. Germline loops: CDR1 LNHDA, CDR2 SQIVND (reference sequence). The CDR3 bases are TGTGCCAGTAGTATAATCGGCGGCTACGAGCAGTACTTC. As protein: CASSIIGGYEQYF.

The chain recombines TRBV6-5 with TRBJ1-2, with a possible D match to TRBD1 (5 bases). Germline CDR1 MNHEY, CDR2 SVGAGI. The CDR3 runs 14 residues. The V gene lost 2 bases and the J gene lost 4 bases, with 11 bases spanning the gap. For the CDR3, the DNA is TGTGCCAGCAGTTACGACAGCAGTATCTATGGCTACACCTTC. It yields the protein CASSYDSSIYGYTF.

The chain has TRBV18 and TRBJ2-1; TRBD2 agrees at 10 bases. The CDR3 has 15 residues. CDR1 is KGHSH and CDR2 is LQKENI in the germline V gene. Trimming cost V 2 bases and J 4 bases; bases outside gene matches: 2. The CDR3 sequence: CASSPLAGGYNEQFF. CDR3 coding DNA: TGTGCCAGCTCACCATTAGCGGGGGGTTACAATGAGCAGTTCTTC.

The chain has TRBV24-1 and TRBJ2-1; D is unclear. The ends were cut back, 9 bases at V and 5 bases at J, with 16 bases in the middle. This CDR3 is built from 14 residues. Germline V gene sequence: CDR1 KGHDR, CDR2 SFDVKD. The CDR3 nucleotides are TGTGCCACCGCGACAAGCTCCCTCGACAATGAGCAGTTCTTC. This gives the protein CATATSSLDNEQFF.

The V and J genes are TRBV7-8 and TRBJ2-7; 7 nucleotides line up with TRBD1. The CDR3 contains 16 residues. Germline CDR1 is SGHVS and CDR2 is FQNEAQ. The J segment lost 2 bases and the V segment lost 5 bases, leaving 12 bases of the junction unmatched. The CDR3 DNA is TGTGCCAGCAGCACACCGGGACAGAACACTACCTACGAGCAGTACTTC. It is translated as CASSTPGQNTTYEQYF.

The J gene is TRBJ1-6, the V gene TRBV3-1 (or the pseudogene TRBV3-2); TRBD1 agrees at 7 bases. The CDR3 length is 15 residues. CDR1 is LGHDT, CDR2 YNNKEL, per germline (reference sequence). The J segment lost 7 bases and the V segment lost 1 base, leaving 4 bases of the junction unmatched. The CDR3 reads CASSQGQGGNSPLHF. CDR3 DNA sequence: TGTGCCAGCAGCCAAGGTCAGGGGGGAAATTCACCCCTCCACTTT.

This clone was picked up one time. V usage is TRBV5-6 and J usage is TRBJ2-7, with 9 bases that match TRBD1. After removal of 3 bases from V and 9 bases from J, the junction contained 4 bases not matched to a gene. The CDR3 consists of 12 residues. Germline CDR1 reads SGHDT; CDR2 reads YYEEEE. The CDR3 DNA follows: TGTGCCAGCAGCTACACAGGGGGCGGGCAGTACGTC. Translating it yields CASSYTGGGQYV.

V usage is TRBV12-3 or TRBV12-4 and J usage is TRBJ2-2, with D tentatively TRBD2 (6 bases). The ends were cut back, 4 bases at V and 7 bases at J, with 10 bases in the middle. This CDR3 has 13 residues. The CDR3 sequence is CASSWRDVGELFF. Written as DNA, the CDR3 is TGTGCCAGCAGTTGGAGGGACGTCGGGGAGCTGTTTTTT.

J is TRBJ2-2 and V is TRBV2; 7 bases align to TRBD2. Germline CDR1 reads SNHLY; CDR2 reads FYNNEI. This CDR3 comprises 14 residues. V lost 6 bases, J lost 1 base, and 2 bases stayed unmatched. The CDR3 DNA sequence: TGTGCCAGCAGCGGGAGGATGAACACCGGGGAGCTGTTTTTT. Its translation: CASSGRMNTGELFF.

The chain links TRBV12-3 or TRBV12-4 to TRBJ2-3, with 8 bases matching TRBD2. This CDR3 spans 13 amino acids. The ends lost 8 bases at V and 7 bases at J; junction bases unmatched: 8. The CDR3 region is CASCSGGAYTQYF. The CDR3 bases are TGTGCCAGCTGCAGCGGGGGAGCTTATACGCAGTATTTT.

This chain joins TRBV6-2 or TRBV6-3 and TRBJ1-1, with 9 bases identical to TRBD1. The length of the CDR3 is 14 residues. From germline, CDR1 is MNHEY and CDR2 SVGEGT. J lost 1 base, V lost 5 bases, and 2 bases had no gene match. The CDR3 loop reads CASSTDRGNTEAFF. CDR3 bases: TGTGCCAGCAGTACGGACAGGGGGAACACTGAAGCTTTCTTT.

J is TRBJ2-1 and V is TRBV5-6; 8 bases agree with TRBD1. The CDR3 extends over 15 amino acids. The germline gives CDR1 SGHDT, CDR2 YYEEEE. After removal of 3 bases from V and 8 bases from J, the junction contained 10 bases not matched to a gene. The CDR3 sequence is CASSSAPGQVYEQFF. The CDR3 region has the DNA TGTGCCAGCAGCTCCGCTCCGGGACAGGTCTATGAGCAGTTCTTC.

The chain recombines TRBV4-1 with TRBJ2-5, with a tentative D call TRBD2 (6 bases). The length of the CDR3 is 13 residues. Germline loops: CDR1 MGHRA, CDR2 YSYEKL. Trimming stripped 7 bases from V and 3 bases from J, with 12 bases between. In nucleotides, the CDR3 is TGCGCCAGCATGATCGGGAGAAAAGAGACCCAGTACTTC. It specifies CASMIGRKETQYF.

The rearrangement links TRBV5-4 to TRBJ1-1, with D perhaps TRBD1 (5 bases). Trimming removed 0 bases at V and 3 bases at J, with 15 bases between. Germline-derived CDR1 and CDR2 are SGHNT and YYREEE (reference sequence). The CDR3 contains 16 residues. The CDR3 coding sequence is TGTGCCAGCAGCTTGGTGTTAGGCAGGGTTGACACTGAAGCTTTCTTT. Its protein product is CASSLVLGRVDTEAFF.

The chain is built from TRBV19 and TRBJ2-7; D gene ambiguous. CDR3 size: 15 residues. V was cut by 7 bases and J by 7 bases, with 23 bases left in between. Germline CDR1 and CDR2: LNHDA and SQIVND (reference sequence). CDR3 in DNA: TGTGCCAGTATTGGTACAGTCCCTTCCAGGAAAGAGCAGTACGTC. Translated, it gives CASIGTVPSRKEQYV.

The rearrangement uses TRBV5-1 and TRBJ1-1; weak D call: TRBD1 (6 bases). From germline, CDR1 is SGHRS and CDR2 YFSETQ. The V end lost 1 base, the J end lost 3 bases, and 10 bases lay between the germline ends. There are 14 residues in the CDR3. The CDR3 sequence: CASSLYQGYTEAFF. The CDR3 region has the DNA TGCGCCAGCAGCTTGTATCAGGGGTACACTGAAGCTTTCTTT.

The V call is TRBV7-2, the J call TRBJ2-1, with TRBD2 identical over 9 bases. CDR1 SGHTA and CDR2 FQGNSA come from the germline V gene. V trimming: 2 bases; J trimming: 4 bases; junction bases outside the gene matches: 3. The CDR3 is made up of 15 amino acids. CDR3 loop: CASSLTAGGYNEQFF. Written as DNA, the CDR3 is TGTGCCAGCAGCTTAACAGCGGGAGGTTACAATGAGCAGTTCTTC.